This T cell receptor (beta chain) stems from a study of OX40 agonist ivuxolimab in advanced cancers. Across the study: Ivuxolimab, an agonistic anti-OX40 (CD134) antibody, was given to patients. A partial response was reached by three patients: one with hepatocellular carcinoma and two with cutaneous melanoma.

Only in-frame clones appear in the TCRdb table, and some are missing; sequencing was by immunoSEQ multiplex PCR. The profile shows tens of thousands of clones, roughly 87% of them singletons. In its sample, this clone was seen a few times. V was clipped by 6 bases and J by 4 bases, with 18 bases between them. The germline CDR1 and CDR2 sequences are MNHNY and SVGAGI (reference sequence). The CDR3 sequence is 15 residues long. This TCR came from an adult with an advanced solid tumor such as melanoma, head and neck, liver or kidney cancer. Sequenced material: CD4+ or CD8+ T cells sorted from blood, taken in a trial of the OX40 agonist ivuxolimab. The J gene is TRBJ1-2, the V gene TRBV6-6; D not resolved. CDR3 DNA: TGTGCCAGCAGCAAGGACCAAGCCGATATCTATGGCTACACCTTC. Translated, it gives CASSKDQADIYGYTF.